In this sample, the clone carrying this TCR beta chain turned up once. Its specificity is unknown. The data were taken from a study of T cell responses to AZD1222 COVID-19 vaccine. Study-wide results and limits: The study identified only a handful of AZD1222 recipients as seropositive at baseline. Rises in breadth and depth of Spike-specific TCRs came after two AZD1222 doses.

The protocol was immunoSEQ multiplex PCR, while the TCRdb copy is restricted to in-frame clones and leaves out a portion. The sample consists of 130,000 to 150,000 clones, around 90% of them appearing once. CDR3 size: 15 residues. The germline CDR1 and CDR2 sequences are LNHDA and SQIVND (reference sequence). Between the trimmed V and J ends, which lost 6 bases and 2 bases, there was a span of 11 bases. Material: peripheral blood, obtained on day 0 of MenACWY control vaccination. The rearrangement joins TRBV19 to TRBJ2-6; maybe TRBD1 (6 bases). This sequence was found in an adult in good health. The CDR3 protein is CASRRQEAGANVLTF. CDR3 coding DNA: TGTGCCAGTAGGCGACAGGAAGCTGGGGCCAACGTCCTGACTTTC.